The 17 T cell receptor beta chains reported below all come from one sample, sequenced in a study of shared clonotypes between healthy human individuals. Sequencing was performed with immunoSEQ multiplex PCR; in TCRdb, only in-frame clones are kept and a portion is missing. The sample holds approximately 2,000,000 clones, around 93% seen once. What was sequenced was naive CD4+ T cells from PBMCs. This sample's subset: CD45RA+ positively selected. The receptors come from a man aged 18 to 29 in good health. Some clones in this sample may be carry-over from other donors' samples.

This chain uses TRBV5-1 with TRBJ1-2; no clear D. Trimming pared 0 bases from V and 1 base from J, leaving 13 bases between. Germline V gene data show CDR1 as SGHRS and CDR2 as YFSETQ. This CDR3 spans 16 amino acids. The CDR3 DNA sequence: TGCGCCAGCAGCTTGGGAGGCCGGGAGCTTAACTATGGCTACACCTTC. Its protein product is CASSLGGRELNYGYTF.

This clone has just one count. The chain employs TRBV4-1 and TRBJ2-7, with D tentatively TRBD2 (6 bases). V was pared by 4 bases and J by 3 bases, with 13 bases between. The CDR3 is made up of 14 amino acids. Germline V CDR1 and CDR2: MGHRA, YSYEKL. CDR3 DNA sequence: TGCGCCAGCAGCCGGATGACGGGGGTCTACGAGCAGTACTTC. This gives the protein CASSRMTGVYEQYF.

This clone has just one count. The genes are TRBV27 and TRBJ2-5; 8 nucleotides align to TRBD1. The J segment lost 5 bases and the V segment lost 1 base, leaving 15 bases of the junction unmatched. Germline loops: CDR1 MNHEY, CDR2 SMNVEV (reference sequence). The CDR3 is 18 residues long. CDR3 in amino acids: CASSLFYRGRPSIETQYF. CDR3 coding DNA: TGTGCCAGCAGTTTATTCTACAGGGGGAGGCCAAGCATTGAGACCCAGTACTTC.

CDR3 sequence reads: CASSLLGRVPDTQYF. DNA for the CDR3: TGTGCCAGCAGTTTATTAGGACGGGTTCCGGATACGCAGTATTTT. The J gene is TRBJ2-3, the V gene TRBV27; D is unclear. V was cut by 1 base and J by 6 bases, with 14 bases left in between. The germline V gene encodes CDR1 MNHEY and CDR2 SMNVEV (reference sequence). This CDR3 is built from 15 residues.

The rearrangement uses TRBV18 and TRBJ1-1; TRBD1 matches at 7 bases. J lost 5 bases, V lost 3 bases, and 3 bases had no gene match. This CDR3 is built from 13 residues. Germline CDR1 KGHSH, CDR2 LQKENI. The CDR3 loop is CASSPLGQTEAFF. Here the CDR3 DNA reads TGTGCCAGCTCACCCCTGGGACAGACTGAAGCTTTCTTT.

V gene TRBV10-3 combines with J gene TRBJ2-3; D not certain. The CDR3 consists of 14 residues. Between the trimmed V and J ends, which lost 7 bases and 1 base, there was a span of 12 bases. Germline CDR1 and CDR2: ENHRY and SYGVKD. In nucleotides, the CDR3 is TGTGCCATCACGGCCGGCCTGCGCACAGATACGCAGTATTTT. Amino acid sequence: CAITAGLRTDTQYF.

The V gene is TRBV5-1, the J gene TRBJ1-3; no firm D call. CDR1 and CDR2 (germline): SGHRS, YFSETQ. CDR3 size: 15 residues. With 2 bases removed from V and 5 bases from J, the gap between germline ends came to 14 bases. Here the CDR3 DNA reads TGCGCCAGCAGCTTAGGCCGAAACGAGAGAAACACCATATATTTT. Its translation: CASSLGRNERNTIYF.

V usage is TRBV18 and J usage is TRBJ2-7; tentatively, D is TRBD1 (6 bases). The CDR3 is 14 residues long. V lost 4 bases to trimming and J lost 3 bases, with 13 bases between them. The germline gives CDR1 KGHSH, CDR2 LQKENI. The CDR3 loop reads CASSRYRDLYEQYF. The CDR3 DNA is TGTGCCAGCTCACGATACAGGGATCTCTACGAGCAGTACTTC.

The chain employs TRBV27 and TRBJ2-7, with TRBD2 matching over 7 bases. CDR1 and CDR2 from the germline V gene are MNHEY and SMNVEV (reference sequence). CDR3 length: 15 residues. The V segment lost 7 bases and the J segment 7 bases; nucleotides outside the gene matches: 16. This chain's CDR3 is CASKTRGGPRLEQYF. CDR3 bases: TGTGCCAGCAAAACTCGGGGAGGGCCACGGTTGGAGCAGTACTTC.

The V gene is TRBV11-2, the J gene TRBJ2-2, with 12 bases matching TRBD2. Germline assignment: CDR1 SGHAT and CDR2 FQNNGV. CDR3 size: 16 residues. J lost 5 bases, V lost 5 bases, and 6 bases had no gene match. DNA of the CDR3: TGTGCCAGCAGCCCCCTAGCGGGAGGGAGAACCGGGGAGCTGTTTTTT. Its translation is CASSPLAGGRTGELFF.

This chain uses TRBV6-1 with TRBJ2-1; 9 bases line up with TRBD2. Germline assignment: CDR1 MNHNS and CDR2 SASEGT. J gave up 7 bases and V 6 bases, and 4 bases lay outside the gene matches. The CDR3 has 13 residues. The DNA for the CDR3 is TGTGCCAGCAGGGTAGCGGGAGTAAATGAGCAGTTCTTC. Protein: CASRVAGVNEQFF.

Points on this clone: Different DNA sequences within this sample yield the same CDR3. This rearrangement joins TRBV28 to TRBJ2-6; the D is unclear. Germline V gene sequence: CDR1 MDHEN, CDR2 SYDVKM. The V end lost 5 bases, the J end lost 4 bases, and 3 bases lay between the germline ends. The CDR3 contains 12 residues. CDR3 nucleotides: TGTGCCAGCAGTACCGGGGCCAACGTCCTGACTTTC. This translates into CASSTGANVLTF.

This clone is a singleton in its sample. Other nucleotide sequences from this sample produce the same CDR3. DNA for the CDR3: TGTGCCAGCAGTTTAGTTGGCCTGACCTACGAGCAGTACTTC. It yields the protein CASSLVGLTYEQYF. The genes are TRBV28 and TRBJ2-7; D ambiguous. Between the trimmed V and J ends, which lost 2 bases and 2 bases, there was a span of 10 bases. The CDR3 has 14 residues. The germline CDR1 and CDR2 sequences are MDHEN and SYDVKM.

This clone was counted a single time. The J gene is TRBJ2-3, the V gene TRBV6-6; the match to TRBD1 covers 9 bases. CDR1 is MNHNY, CDR2 SVGAGI, per germline (reference sequence). CDR3 length: 15 residues. Trimming removed 1 base from V and 3 bases from J; junction bases left unmatched: 2. Here the CDR3 DNA reads TGTGCCAGCAGTTACTGGGACAGGGAGACAGATACGCAGTATTTT. It is translated as CASSYWDRETDTQYF.

The gene calls are TRBV19 and TRBJ2-1; D is undetermined. The CDR3 has 13 amino acids. The germline V gene has CDR1 LNHDA and CDR2 SQIVND (reference sequence). The ends were cut back, 3 bases at V and 9 bases at J, with 12 bases in the middle. The CDR3 here is CASSIVFGFEQFF. The CDR3 DNA sequence: TGTGCCAGTAGTATCGTCTTTGGATTTGAGCAGTTCTTC.

V gene TRBV27 combines with J gene TRBJ2-1, with 11 bases that match TRBD2. The germline CDR1 and CDR2 sequences are MNHEY and SMNVEV (reference sequence). V was pared by 5 bases and J by 5 bases, with 8 bases of the junction left unmatched. There are 16 residues in the CDR3. DNA of the CDR3: TGTGCCAGCAGTCCACTTAGCGGGAGGGCCAACAATGAGCAGTTCTTC. Protein: CASSPLSGRANNEQFF.

This clone was recorded once. The chain has TRBV14 and TRBJ2-1, with D possibly being TRBD1 or TRBD2 (6 bases each). Trimming removed 3 bases from V and 11 bases from J, with 17 bases in between. CDR3 size: 14 residues. Per the germline V gene, CDR1 is SGHDN and CDR2 is FVKESK. CDR3 DNA: TGTGCCAGCAGCCACGGGGGCGAGGAGGTGAAGCAGTTCTTC. This gives the protein CASSHGGEEVKQFF.